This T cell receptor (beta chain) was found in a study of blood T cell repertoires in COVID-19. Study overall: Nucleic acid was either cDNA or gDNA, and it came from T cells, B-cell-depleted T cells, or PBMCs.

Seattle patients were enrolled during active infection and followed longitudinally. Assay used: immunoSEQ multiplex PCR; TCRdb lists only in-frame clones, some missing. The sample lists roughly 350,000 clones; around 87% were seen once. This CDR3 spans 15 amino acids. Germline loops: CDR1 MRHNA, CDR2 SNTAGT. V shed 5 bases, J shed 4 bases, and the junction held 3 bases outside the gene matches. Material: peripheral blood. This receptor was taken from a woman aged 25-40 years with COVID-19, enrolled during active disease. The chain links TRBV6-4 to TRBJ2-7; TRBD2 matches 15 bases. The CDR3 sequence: CASSRTSGRGYEQYF. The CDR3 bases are TGTGCCAGCAGTCGGACTAGCGGGAGGGGGTACGAGCAGTACTTC.